The 20 T cell receptor beta chains reported below all come from one sample, sequenced in a study of blood T cell repertoires in COVID-19. The method was immunoSEQ multiplex PCR; TCRdb's version includes in-frame clones alone and lacks a portion of them. The top ten clones hold under 15% of a sample with over 150,000 clones, roughly 82% of them seen once. Sequencing was done on a sample of peripheral blood. Receptors were obtained from a human donor in a cohort sampled during active COVID-19.

This chain connects TRBV6-5 to TRBJ1-5, with no clear D. Germline V gene lookup returns CDR1 MNHEY and CDR2 SVGAGI. The V gene lost 5 bases and the J gene lost 4 bases, with 9 bases spanning the gap. CDR3 size: 13 residues. DNA of the CDR3: TGTGCCAGCAGTACCAGCGGGAATCAGCCCCAGCATTTT. This gives the protein CASSTSGNQPQHF.

The chain carries TRBV28 and TRBJ2-7, with 9 bases that match TRBD1. Germline trimming cut 6 bases from V and 4 bases from J; bases unmatched to any gene: 10. Per germline, CDR1 MDHEN and CDR2 SYDVKM. The CDR3 length is 15 residues. DNA of the CDR3: TGTGCCAGCAGACGATTGGGGACAGGGTCGTACGAGCAGTACTTC. Its protein product is CASRRLGTGSYEQYF. Combining the CDR3 with reference TRBV28 and TRBJ2-7 gives the whole variable domain DVKVTQSSRYLVKRTGEKVFLECVQDMDHENMFWYRQDPGLGLRLIYFSYDVKMKEKGDIPEGYSVSREKKERFSLILESASTNQTSMYLCASRRLGTGSYEQYFGPGTRLTVT.

This rearrangement joins TRBV9 to TRBJ1-6; TRBD1 is a possible D gene (6 bases). CDR1 is SGDLS and CDR2 is YYNGEE in the germline V gene. The length of the CDR3 is 16 residues. V was shortened by 4 bases and J by 7 bases, with 18 bases between the two germline ends. The CDR3 region is CASSLAGGRSNSPLHF. The CDR3 DNA follows: TGTGCCAGCAGCCTGGCTGGGGGCAGGTCGAATTCACCCCTCCACTTT.

The chain has TRBV7-2 and TRBJ2-3, with 12 bases fitting TRBD2. The CDR3 has 17 residues. The germline V gene has CDR1 SGHTA and CDR2 FQGNSA. Unmatched junction bases numbered 5, after V lost 2 bases and J lost 2 bases. The CDR3 is CASSLMRTSGATDTQYF. CDR3 coding DNA: TGTGCCAGCAGCTTAATGCGGACTAGCGGGGCCACAGATACGCAGTATTTT. The complete variable domain, with remaining parts taken from reference TRBV7-2 and TRBJ2-3, reads GAGVSQSPSNKVTEKGKDVELRCDPISGHTALYWYRQSLGQGLEFLIYFQGNSAPDKSGLPSDRFSAERTGGSVSTLTIQRTQQEDSAVYLCASSLMRTSGATDTQYFGPGTRLTVL.

The V and J genes are TRBV27 and TRBJ1-2, with D perhaps matching TRBD1 (6 bases). Trimming removed 5 bases from V and 5 bases from J, with 12 bases in between. The germline CDR1 and CDR2 sequences are MNHEY and SMNVEV (reference sequence). CDR3 length: 13 amino acids. The CDR3 sequence: CASSRDRRYGYTF. The CDR3 region has the DNA TGTGCCAGCAGTCGTGACAGGAGGTATGGCTACACCTTC.

The chain employs TRBV10-2 and TRBJ1-5, with a tentative D call TRBD1 (5 bases). The CDR3 extends over 15 amino acids. Germline V gene data show CDR1 as WSHSY and CDR2 as SAAADI. The ends were cut back, 8 bases at V and 0 bases at J, with 14 bases in the middle. The CDR3 DNA follows: TGCGCCAGCGGGGGGACCGCCTATAGCAATCAGCCCCAGCATTTT. Protein: CASGGTAYSNQPQHF.

This clone was observed once. CDR3 sequence reads: CASSIEDYSPLHF. The CDR3 DNA follows: TGTGCCAGTAGTATCGAAGACTATTCACCCCTCCACTTT. The chain is built from TRBV19 and TRBJ1-6; D remains ambiguous. Looked up from germline, CDR1 is LNHDA and CDR2 is SQIVND (reference sequence). V was pared by 3 bases and J by 8 bases, with 8 bases between. This CDR3 is 13 amino acids long.

The J gene is TRBJ1-5, the V gene TRBV19; D may be TRBD1 (6 bases). The length of the CDR3 is 18 residues. With 7 bases removed from V and 1 base from J, the gap between germline ends came to 23 bases. In germline, CDR1 is LNHDA, CDR2 SQIVND (reference sequence). CDR3 sequence: CASTSPLGAVGSNQPQHF. The CDR3 coding sequence is TGTGCCAGTACCTCTCCCCTGGGGGCAGTGGGGAGCAATCAGCCCCAGCATTTT.

The chain employs TRBV5-1 and TRBJ2-5; 9 bases are shared with TRBD2. The CDR3 runs to 16 residues. The germline V gene encodes CDR1 SGHRS and CDR2 YFSETQ. V lost 5 bases and J lost 7; bases outside the gene matches: 15. The CDR3 region has the DNA TGCGCCAGCAGTCCCCGAGTAGCGGGGGAAGGGCGGACCCAGTACTTC. Translated: CASSPRVAGEGRTQYF.

The V call is TRBV5-4, the J call TRBJ2-7, with 12 bases matching TRBD2. V lost 5 bases, J lost 6 bases, and 15 bases stayed unmatched. This CDR3 spans 17 amino acids. Germline loops: CDR1 SGHNT, CDR2 YYREEE (reference sequence). CDR3 DNA: TGTGCCAGCAGTACAGGACTAGCGGGACCAGACCGTGGCGAGCAGTACTTC. It yields the protein CASSTGLAGPDRGEQYF.

The chain is built from TRBV4-2 and TRBJ1-2; 8 bases agree with TRBD1. The CDR3 consists of 14 residues. The J segment lost 7 bases and the V segment lost 1 base, leaving 5 bases of the junction unmatched. CDR1 is LGHNA and CDR2 is YNFKEQ in the germline V gene. The CDR3 sequence is CASSQGRQGFGYTF. The CDR3, as DNA: TGTGCCAGCAGCCAAGGTCGACAGGGGTTTGGCTACACCTTC.

The chain carries TRBV7-8 and TRBJ1-5; 9 nucleotides align to TRBD1. The germline gives CDR1 SGHVS, CDR2 FQNEAQ. This CDR3 is built from 16 residues. The ends lost 1 base at V and 4 bases at J; junction bases unmatched: 5. The CDR3 bases are TGTGCCAGCAGCTTAGGACAGGGGGTAACTAATCAGCCCCAGCATTTT. Translated, it gives CASSLGQGVTNQPQHF.

This clone was counted a few times. This sequence joins TRBV6-5 and TRBJ2-7; 7 bases are shared with TRBD1. The CDR3 sequence is 13 residues long. Germline V CDR1 and CDR2: MNHEY, SVGAGI. V shed 6 bases and J 4 bases; nucleotides not matched to a gene: 6. CDR3 in DNA: TGTGCCAGCAGCCGGGGACAGAAGTACGAGCAGTACTTC. It encodes CASSRGQKYEQYF.

The table lists this clone with a count of one. The gene calls are TRBV20-1 and TRBJ2-1; TRBD2 agrees at 12 bases. V trimming: 3 bases; J trimming: 6 bases; junction bases outside the gene matches: 6. Germline V lookup: CDR1 DFQATT, CDR2 SNEGSKA (reference sequence). The CDR3 spans 15 residues. The CDR3, as DNA: TGCAGTGCTAGTACCCGGACTAGCGGGACCAATGAGCAGTTCTTC. This gives the protein CSASTRTSGTNEQFF.

This clone was seen a handful of times. The chain uses TRBV5-4 and TRBJ2-7; 8 bases agree with TRBD1. Germline assignment: CDR1 SGHNT and CDR2 YYREEE (reference sequence). V dropped 2 bases and J dropped 2; count of bases not matched to a gene: 9. CDR3 size: 16 residues. The CDR3: CASSFRTGQAPYEQYF. CDR3 coding DNA: TGTGCCAGCAGCTTTCGTACGGGACAGGCACCCTACGAGCAGTACTTC.

The genes are TRBV5-5 and TRBJ2-7; 8 bases line up with TRBD2. With V trimmed by 2 bases and J by 6 bases, 13 bases remained unmatched. The CDR3 covers 16 residues. Per the germline V gene, CDR1 is SGHKS and CDR2 is YYEKEE (reference sequence). CDR3 bases: TGTGCCAGCAGCTTAACTCTCAGCGGGAGTATAGGCGAGCAGTACTTC. The encoded protein is CASSLTLSGSIGEQYF.

In nucleotides, the CDR3 is TGTGCCAGCAGGGTCTCGGGAGGTTCCTACAATGAGCAGTTCTTC. Translating gives CASRVSGGSYNEQFF. This chain links TRBV2 with TRBJ2-1; TRBD2 matches 7 bases. The CDR3 runs 15 residues. The V and J ends lost 6 bases and 1 base, in that order; junction bases with no gene match: 6. The V gene's germline CDR1 is SNHLY and CDR2 FYNNEI. Together with reference TRBV2 and TRBJ2-1, the CDR3 gives the full variable domain: EPEVTQTPSHQVTQMGQEVILRCVPISNHLYFYWYRQILGQKVEFLVSFYNNEISEKSEIFDDQFSVERPDGSNFTLKIRSTKLEDSAMYFCASRVSGGSYNEQFFGPGTRLTVL.

The rearrangement links TRBV4-1 to TRBJ1-4; weak D call: TRBD1 (6 bases). V dropped 4 bases and J dropped 10 bases, with 13 bases sitting between them. CDR1 and CDR2 from the germline V gene are MGHRA and YSYEKL. The CDR3 has 13 amino acids. CDR3 loop: CASSLETGRKLFF. As DNA, the CDR3 is TGCGCCAGCAGCCTAGAAACAGGGCGAAAACTGTTTTTT.

The CDR3 bases are TGTGCCAGCAGCGAAACTACAGGGCATAATTCACCCCTCCACTTT. Encoded protein: CASSETTGHNSPLHF. This chain joins TRBV11-2 and TRBJ1-6; the D gene is possibly TRBD1 (6 bases). The CDR3 totals 15 residues. Trimming took 5 bases from V and 5 from J, leaving 13 bases between them. Germline V gene data show CDR1 as SGHAT and CDR2 as FQNNGV.

This clone appeared once. The chain recombines TRBV28 with TRBJ1-1; D is undetermined. V gave up 5 bases and J gave up 8 bases, with 6 bases separating them. Germline CDR1 is MDHEN and CDR2 is SYDVKM. The CDR3 covers 10 residues. The CDR3 reads CASSVTEAFF. DNA of the CDR3: TGTGCCAGCAGTGTAACAGAAGCTTTCTTT. The variable domain in full, completed from reference TRBV28 and TRBJ1-1, reads DVKVTQSSRYLVKRTGEKVFLECVQDMDHENMFWYRQDPGLGLRLIYFSYDVKMKEKGDIPEGYSVSREKKERFSLILESASTNQTSMYLCASSVTEAFFGQGTRLTVV.